The rows below give T cell receptor beta chains drawn from one sample of a study of T cell changes during pregnancy in multiple sclerosis. The method was immunoSEQ multiplex PCR; TCRdb's version includes in-frame clones alone and lacks a portion of them. The data contain 20,000 or so clones, 80% to 90% of them singletons. Sample: CD8+ T cells from peripheral blood mononuclear cells, taken after pregnancy. The receptors shown here come from a female donor in good health, enrolled as a control in a pregnancy study. Each CDR3 is given with its conserved first and last residue. Fields, in order: J gene, CDR3 length, clone size, D gene, V gene, CDR3 protein, CDR3 DNA. A D gene is named only where the DNA matches it firmly. Clone size, where shown, is once, few, many, or a class for clones that have expanded.

J gene: TRBJ1-1
CDR3 length: 15
clone size: few
D gene: -
V gene: TRBV7-9
CDR3 protein: CASSLVLGAVLEAFF
CDR3 DNA: TGTGCCAGCAGCCTAGTACTGGGGGCAGTCCTTGAAGCTTTCTTT

J gene: TRBJ1-5
CDR3 length: 14
clone size: -
D gene: -
V gene: TRBV6-6
CDR3 protein: CASSYAGFHQPQHF
CDR3 DNA: TGTGCCAGCAGTTATGCAGGGTTCCATCAGCCCCAGCATTTT

J gene: TRBJ1-5
CDR3 length: 13
clone size: -
D gene: -
V gene: TRBV5-1
CDR3 protein: CASSLKENQPQHF
CDR3 DNA: TGCGCCAGCAGCCTAAAAGAAAATCAGCCCCAGCATTTT

J gene: TRBJ2-2
CDR3 length: 16
clone size: -
D gene: -
V gene: TRBV29-1
CDR3 protein: CSVLIGRGSNTGELFF
CDR3 DNA: TGCAGCGTCTTGATTGGCAGGGGTTCGAACACCGGGGAGCTGTTTTTT

J gene: TRBJ2-7
CDR3 length: 14
clone size: -
D gene: TRBD2
V gene: TRBV5-6
CDR3 protein: CASSTRRGRDEQYF
CDR3 DNA: TGTGCCAGCAGCACCAGGCGGGGGAGGGACGAGCAGTACTTC

J gene: TRBJ1-5
CDR3 length: 14
clone size: once
D gene: -
V gene: TRBV28
CDR3 protein: CASSPRGTYQPQHF
CDR3 DNA: TGTGCCAGCAGCCCCAGGGGAACCTATCAGCCCCAGCATTTT

J gene: TRBJ2-5
CDR3 length: 15
clone size: -
D gene: -
V gene: TRBV4-3
CDR3 protein: CASSHLQNSQETQYF
CDR3 DNA: TGCGCCAGCAGCCACTTACAGAATTCCCAAGAGACCCAGTACTTC

J gene: TRBJ2-7
CDR3 length: 15
clone size: -
D gene: -
V gene: TRBV4-3
CDR3 protein: CASSQDPSGHYEQYF
CDR3 DNA: TGCGCCAGCAGCCAAGATCCCAGCGGCCACTACGAGCAGTACTTC

J gene: TRBJ1-2
CDR3 length: 16
clone size: -
D gene: TRBD1
V gene: TRBV13
CDR3 protein: CASSLGSGGKLRGYTF
CDR3 DNA: TGTGCCAGCAGCTTAGGGTCAGGGGGGAAACTGCGAGGCTACACCTTC

J gene: TRBJ2-6
CDR3 length: 18
clone size: once
D gene: TRBD1
V gene: TRBV7-9
CDR3 protein: CASSSGQGSSSGANVLTF
CDR3 DNA: TGTGCCAGCAGCTCGGGACAGGGTTCTAGCTCTGGGGCCAACGTCCTGACTTTC

J gene: TRBJ2-5
CDR3 length: 13
clone size: -
D gene: -
V gene: TRBV19
CDR3 protein: CASRTDEEETQYF
CDR3 DNA: TGCGCCAGTAGAACAGACGAAGAGGAGACCCAGTACTTC

J gene: TRBJ2-4
CDR3 length: 15
clone size: once
D gene: -
V gene: TRBV5-6
CDR3 protein: CASSPRGRAKNIQYF
CDR3 DNA: TGTGCCAGCAGCCCTCGGGGAAGAGCCAAAAACATTCAGTACTTC

J gene: TRBJ1-1
CDR3 length: 13
clone size: -
D gene: -
V gene: TRBV7-8
CDR3 protein: CASSSRVGTEAFF
CDR3 DNA: TGTGCCAGCAGCTCGAGGGTTGGCACTGAAGCTTTCTTT

J gene: TRBJ2-1
CDR3 length: 16
clone size: -
D gene: TRBD1
V gene: TRBV27
CDR3 protein: CASSYSGTGRHNEQFF
CDR3 DNA: TGTGCCAGCAGTTATTCCGGGACAGGGAGACACAATGAGCAGTTCTTC

J gene: TRBJ2-7
CDR3 length: 14
clone size: few
D gene: TRBD1
V gene: TRBV2
CDR3 protein: CASEGAENLYEQYF
CDR3 DNA: TGTGCCAGCGAGGGGGCAGAAAACCTCTACGAGCAGTACTTC

J gene: TRBJ2-7
CDR3 length: 14
clone size: -
D gene: -
V gene: TRBV2
CDR3 protein: CASSEISGIGEQYF
CDR3 DNA: TGTGCCAGCAGTGAGATTTCGGGGATCGGGGAGCAGTACTTC

J gene: TRBJ2-7
CDR3 length: 13
clone size: -
D gene: -
V gene: TRBV4-1
CDR3 protein: CASSQTSGYEQYF
CDR3 DNA: TGCGCCAGCAGTCAGACTTCGGGATACGAGCAGTACTTT

J gene: TRBJ2-3
CDR3 length: 16
clone size: -
D gene: TRBD2
V gene: TRBV27
CDR3 protein: CASSPDWAGGGDTQYF
CDR3 DNA: TGTGCCAGCAGTCCTGACTGGGCGGGGGGCGGAGATACGCAGTATTTT

J gene: TRBJ2-2
CDR3 length: 17
clone size: -
D gene: -
V gene: TRBV4-3
CDR3 protein: CASSQVTGRPNTGELFF
CDR3 DNA: TGCGCCAGCAGCCAAGTTACGGGTCGCCCTAACACCGGGGAGCTGTTTTTT

J gene: TRBJ1-2
CDR3 length: 13
clone size: -
D gene: -
V gene: TRBV25-1
CDR3 protein: CASSDGGYVGYTF
CDR3 DNA: TGTGCCAGCAGTGACGGAGGGTATGTTGGCTACACCTTC

J gene: TRBJ2-7
CDR3 length: 14
clone size: -
D gene: TRBD1
V gene: TRBV30
CDR3 protein: CAWRPRQGVYEQYF
CDR3 DNA: TGTGCCTGGAGGCCCCGACAGGGGGTATACGAGCAGTACTTC

J gene: TRBJ2-7
CDR3 length: 16
clone size: -
D gene: TRBD2
V gene: TRBV5-1
CDR3 protein: CASSALAGGAPYEQYF
CDR3 DNA: TGCGCCAGCAGCGCGCTAGCGGGGGGTGCCCCCTACGAGCAGTACTTC

J gene: TRBJ2-1
CDR3 length: 15
clone size: -
D gene: -
V gene: TRBV11-2
CDR3 protein: CASSLGPGSGNEQFF
CDR3 DNA: TGTGCCAGCAGCTTAGGGCCCGGATCGGGCAATGAGCAGTTCTTC

J gene: TRBJ2-3
CDR3 length: 17
clone size: -
D gene: -
V gene: TRBV13
CDR3 protein: CASSPLGGAGRTDTQYF
CDR3 DNA: TGTGCCAGCAGCCCCCTGGGGGGGGCGGGCCGCACAGATACGCAGTATTTT

J gene: TRBJ2-5
CDR3 length: 17
clone size: -
D gene: TRBD2
V gene: TRBV7-8
CDR3 protein: CASSKRPERGGIKTQYF
CDR3 DNA: TGTGCCAGCAGTAAAAGACCAGAGCGGGGGGGTATAAAGACCCAGTACTTC

J gene: TRBJ1-2
CDR3 length: 12
clone size: -
D gene: -
V gene: TRBV13
CDR3 protein: CASSLEGYGYTF
CDR3 DNA: TGTGCCAGCAGCTTAGAGGGGTATGGCTACACCTTC

J gene: TRBJ1-1
CDR3 length: 14
clone size: -
D gene: -
V gene: TRBV11-2
CDR3 protein: CASSLDGLNTEAFF
CDR3 DNA: TGTGCCAGCAGCTTAGACGGGTTGAACACTGAAGCTTTCTTT

J gene: TRBJ1-3
CDR3 length: 17
clone size: -
D gene: -
V gene: TRBV9
CDR3 protein: CASSYGGGEDSGNTIYF
CDR3 DNA: TGTGCCAGCAGCTACGGGGGAGGGGAAGACTCTGGAAACACCATATATTTT

J gene: TRBJ1-2
CDR3 length: 16
clone size: -
D gene: -
V gene: TRBV9
CDR3 protein: CASSSTGTPANYGYTF
CDR3 DNA: TGTGCCAGCAGCTCCACCGGGACACCGGCTAACTATGGCTACACCTTC

J gene: TRBJ1-2
CDR3 length: 15
clone size: -
D gene: -
V gene: TRBV4-3
CDR3 protein: CASSQGDLQGRGYTF
CDR3 DNA: TGCGCCAGCAGCCAAGGCGATCTGCAGGGTAGGGGCTACACCTTC

J gene: TRBJ2-3
CDR3 length: 16
clone size: -
D gene: TRBD1
V gene: TRBV2
CDR3 protein: CASSGETGRLTDTQYF
CDR3 DNA: TGTGCCAGCAGTGGAGAGACAGGGCGCCTCACAGATACGCAGTATTTT

J gene: TRBJ1-5
CDR3 length: 15
clone size: -
D gene: -
V gene: TRBV5-5
CDR3 protein: CASSLTVPLNQPQHF
CDR3 DNA: TGTGCCAGCAGCTTAACAGTCCCCCTCAATCAGCCCCAGCATTTT

J gene: TRBJ2-1
CDR3 length: 16
clone size: -
D gene: -
V gene: TRBV5-4
CDR3 protein: CASNPLGAGINNEQFF
CDR3 DNA: TGTGCCAGCAACCCTTTAGGGGCAGGGATTAACAATGAGCAGTTCTTC

J gene: TRBJ2-2
CDR3 length: 16
clone size: -
D gene: TRBD2
V gene: TRBV5-1
CDR3 protein: CASSQGTGGGPGELFF
CDR3 DNA: TGCGCCAGCAGCCAGGGGACCGGGGGGGGTCCCGGGGAGCTGTTTTTT

J gene: TRBJ2-5
CDR3 length: 15
clone size: -
D gene: TRBD2
V gene: TRBV27
CDR3 protein: CASSVGLAGGKTQYF
CDR3 DNA: TGTGCCAGCAGTGTAGGACTAGCGGGGGGGAAGACCCAGTACTTC

J gene: TRBJ1-1
CDR3 length: 12
clone size: once
D gene: -
V gene: TRBV19
CDR3 protein: CASSIGQNSAFF
CDR3 DNA: TGTGCCAGTAGTATCGGACAGAACTCAGCTTTCTTT

J gene: TRBJ1-6
CDR3 length: 16
clone size: few
D gene: -
V gene: TRBV7-9
CDR3 protein: CASSPVRQSKDSPLHF
CDR3 DNA: TGTGCCAGCAGCCCCGTCCGACAGTCGAAGGATTCACCCCTCCACTTT

J gene: TRBJ2-1
CDR3 length: 15
clone size: -
D gene: TRBD2
V gene: TRBV5-1
CDR3 protein: CASSFRSGGADEQFF
CDR3 DNA: TGCGCCAGCAGCTTTCGGAGCGGGGGGGCCGATGAGCAGTTCTTC

J gene: TRBJ1-1
CDR3 length: 16
clone size: few
D gene: -
V gene: TRBV4-3
CDR3 protein: CASSQDEGEPNTEAFF
CDR3 DNA: TGCGCCAGCAGCCAAGATGAGGGGGAGCCGAACACTGAAGCTTTCTTT

J gene: TRBJ1-4
CDR3 length: 16
clone size: -
D gene: TRBD1
V gene: TRBV10-3
CDR3 protein: CAISELQGATNEKLFF
CDR3 DNA: TGTGCCATCAGTGAGTTACAGGGGGCAACTAATGAAAAACTGTTTTTT